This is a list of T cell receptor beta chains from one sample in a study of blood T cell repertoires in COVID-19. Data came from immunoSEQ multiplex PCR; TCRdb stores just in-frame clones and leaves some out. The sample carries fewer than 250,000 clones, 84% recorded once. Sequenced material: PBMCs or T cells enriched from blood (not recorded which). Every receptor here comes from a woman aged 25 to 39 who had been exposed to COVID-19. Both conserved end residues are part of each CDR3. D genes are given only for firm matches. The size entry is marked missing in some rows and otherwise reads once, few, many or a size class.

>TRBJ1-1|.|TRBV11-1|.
CASSLAPGDTEAFF
TGTGCCAGCAGCTTAGCGCCGGGGGACACTGAAGCTTTCTTT
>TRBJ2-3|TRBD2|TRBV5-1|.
CASTISGGAISSDTQYF
TGCGCCAGCACCATCTCGGGGGGGGCCATAAGCTCAGATACGCAGTATTTT
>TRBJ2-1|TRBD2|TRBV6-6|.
CASSYAGGAGLGQFF
TGTGCCAGCAGTTACGCGGGGGGGGCCGGCCTAGGGCAGTTCTTC
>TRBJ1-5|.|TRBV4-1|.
CASSQQGGGRNQPQHF
TGCGCCAGCAGCCAACAGGGAGGGGGACGCAATCAGCCCCAGCATTTT
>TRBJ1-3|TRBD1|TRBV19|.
CASRSPGTGTRNTIYF
TGTGCCAGTAGGAGTCCCGGGACAGGGACTAGAAACACCATATATTTT
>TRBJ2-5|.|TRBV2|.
CASSRGQETQYF
TGTGCCAGCAGCAGGGGCCAAGAGACCCAGTACTTC
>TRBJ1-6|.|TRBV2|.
CASSGGQISLNSPLHF
TGTGCCAGCAGTGGAGGGCAGATATCCTTGAATTCACCCCTCCACTTT
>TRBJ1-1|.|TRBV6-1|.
CASSERGSGEAFF
TGTGCCAGCAGTGAACGGGGTTCCGGTGAAGCTTTCTTT
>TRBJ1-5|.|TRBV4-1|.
CASSQDRGNQPQHF
TGCGCCAGCAGCCAAGACAGGGGCAACCAGCCCCAGCATTTT
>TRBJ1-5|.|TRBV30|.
CAWSVAGGNQPQHF
TGTGCCTGGAGTGTAGCGGGGGGCAATCAGCCCCAGCATTTT
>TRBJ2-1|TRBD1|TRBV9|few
CASSVTGGESSTSYNEQFF
TGTGCCAGCAGCGTGACAGGGGGCGAGTCTTCGACCTCCTACAATGAGCAGTTCTTC
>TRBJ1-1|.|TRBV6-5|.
CASSPQRDSLGAFF
TGTGCCAGTTCTCCCCAGCGGGACTCCTTAGGAGCTTTCTTT
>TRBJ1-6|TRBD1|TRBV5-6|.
CASSSLTGVYNSPLHF
TGTGCCAGCTCTTCGTTGACAGGGGTCTATAATTCACCCCTCCACTTT
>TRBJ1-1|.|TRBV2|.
CATSVDTEAFF
TGTGCCACCTCGGTAGACACTGAAGCTTTCTTT
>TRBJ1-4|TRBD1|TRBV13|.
CASSQDRGRVEKLFF
TGTGCCAGCAGCCAAGACAGGGGGCGCGTTGAAAAACTGTTTTTT
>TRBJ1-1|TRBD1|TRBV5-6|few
CASSPSPTGDTEAFF
TGTGCCAGCAGCCCAAGCCCGACAGGGGACACTGAAGCTTTCTTT
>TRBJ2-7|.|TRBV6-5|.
CALERAYEQYF
TGTGCCTTAGAACGGGCCTACGAGCAGTACTTC
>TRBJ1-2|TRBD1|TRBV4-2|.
CASRETGVTNYGYTF
TGTGCCAGCAGAGAAACAGGGGTGACTAACTATGGCTACACCTTC
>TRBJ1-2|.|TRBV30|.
CAWSVGDYGYTF
TGTGCCTGGAGTGTAGGAGACTATGGCTACACCTTC
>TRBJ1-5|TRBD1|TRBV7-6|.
CASSLGATGVQPQHF
TGTGCCAGCAGCCTGGGGGCTACAGGGGTCCAGCCCCAGCATTTT
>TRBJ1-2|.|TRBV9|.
CASSAGVLGYGYTF
TGTGCCAGCAGCGCCGGGGTCCTAGGCTATGGCTACACCTTC
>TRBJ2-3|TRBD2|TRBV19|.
CASSIVRLTSETDTQYF
TGTGCCAGTAGTATAGTTCGTCTGACTAGCGAAACAGATACGCAGTATTTT
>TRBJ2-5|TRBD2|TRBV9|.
CASSVVRGAMKTQYF
TGTGCCAGCAGCGTAGTGCGGGGGGCAATGAAGACCCAGTACTTC
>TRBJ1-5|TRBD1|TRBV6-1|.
CASSEGRTGGFSGQPQHF
TGTGCCAGCAGTGAGGGGCGAACAGGGGGTTTTTCCGGCCAGCCCCAGCATTTT
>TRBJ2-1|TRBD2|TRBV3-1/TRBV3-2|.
CASSQGGGASSYNEQFF
TGTGCCAGCAGCCAAGGCGGGGGGGCCAGCTCCTACAATGAGCAGTTCTTC
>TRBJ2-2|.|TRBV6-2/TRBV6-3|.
CASSPPGGAKGELFF
TGTGCCAGCAGTCCCCCCGGCGGTGCTAAGGGGGAGCTGTTTTTT
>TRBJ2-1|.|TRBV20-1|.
CSASPAGRAYNEQFF
TGCAGTGCTAGTCCGGCTGGGCGCGCCTACAATGAGCAGTTCTTC
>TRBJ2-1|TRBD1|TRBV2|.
CASRDRGLNEQFF
TGTGCCAGCAGGGACAGGGGTCTGAATGAGCAGTTCTTC
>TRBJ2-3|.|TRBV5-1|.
CASSPSIVDTQYF
TGCGCCAGCAGCCCGAGTATAGTAGATACGCAGTATTTT
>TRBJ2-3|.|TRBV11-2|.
CASSLRPGQRGADTQYF
TGTGCCAGCAGTCTGCGACCCGGACAGCGAGGGGCAGATACGCAGTATTTT
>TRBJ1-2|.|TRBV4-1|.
CASSQATLVGYGYTF
TGCGCCAGCAGCCAAGCGACTTTGGTGGGCTATGGCTACACCTTC
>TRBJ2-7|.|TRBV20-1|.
CSARVSDEQYF
TGCAGTGCGAGGGTCAGCGACGAGCAGTACTTC
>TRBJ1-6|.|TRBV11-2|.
CASSLSFGGSYNSPLHF
TGTGCCAGCAGCTTATCTTTCGGGGGCTCCTATAATTCACCCCTCCACTTT
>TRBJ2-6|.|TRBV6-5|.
CASSYGGSGANVLTF
TGTGCCAGCAGTTACGGGGGGTCTGGGGCCAACGTCCTGACTTTC
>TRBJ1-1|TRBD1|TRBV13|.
CASSLEGAEEAFF
TGTGCCAGCAGCTTAGAGGGGGCGGAAGAAGCTTTCTTT
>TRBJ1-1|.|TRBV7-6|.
CASSLRGLQAEAFF
TGTGCCAGCAGCTTAAGGGGTTTACAGGCTGAAGCTTTCTTT
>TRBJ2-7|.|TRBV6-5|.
CASSYRTNYEQYF
TGTGCCAGCAGTTACCGAACTAACTACGAGCAGTACTTC
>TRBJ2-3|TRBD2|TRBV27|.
CASSPGTSGDTQYF
TGTGCCAGCAGTCCGGGGACTAGCGGAGATACGCAGTATTTT
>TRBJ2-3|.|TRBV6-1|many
CASSELAITDTQYF
TGTGCCAGCAGTGAACTAGCGATCACAGATACGCAGTATTTT
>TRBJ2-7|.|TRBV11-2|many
CASSSDSYEQYF
TGTGCCAGCAGCTCCGACAGTTACGAGCAGTACTTC
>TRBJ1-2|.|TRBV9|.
CASSPSRDNYGYTF
TGTGCCAGCAGCCCCTCCCGGGATAACTATGGCTACACCTTC
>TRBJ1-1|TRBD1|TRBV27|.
CASSITGGTEAFF
TGTGCCAGCAGTATCACAGGGGGCACTGAAGCTTTCTTT
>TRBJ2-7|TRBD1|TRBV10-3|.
CAISESTHRGRSYEQYF
TGTGCCATCAGTGAGTCGACCCACAGGGGTCGCTCCTACGAGCAGTACTTC
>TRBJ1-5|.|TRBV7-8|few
CASSPRGGGQPQHF
TGTGCCAGCAGCCCCCGGGGAGGGGGGCAGCCCCAGCATTTT
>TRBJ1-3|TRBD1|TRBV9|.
CASSEGQGAAGNTIYF
TGTGCCAGCAGCGAGGGACAGGGGGCGGCTGGAAACACCATATATTTT
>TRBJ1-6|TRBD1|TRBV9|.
CASSPTGTGNSPLHF
TGTGCCAGCAGCCCGACCGGGACAGGGAATTCACCCCTCCACTTT
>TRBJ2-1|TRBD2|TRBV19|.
CASSTAGGIVNEQFF
TGTGCCAGTAGTACCGCGGGGGGTATAGTTAATGAGCAGTTCTTC
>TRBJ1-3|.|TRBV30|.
CAWSTPGNTIYF
TGTGCCTGGAGTACCCCGGGGAACACCATATATTTT
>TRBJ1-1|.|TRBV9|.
CASSGLRRTTEAFF
TGTGCCAGCAGCGGACTACGGAGGACTACTGAAGCTTTCTTT
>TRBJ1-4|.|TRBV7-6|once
CASSFSGRKPNEKLFF
TGTGCCAGCAGCTTCAGCGGACGCAAACCTAATGAAAAACTGTTTTTT
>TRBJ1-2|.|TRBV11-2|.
CASSAWAGYGYTF
TGTGCCAGCAGCGCCTGGGCAGGGTATGGCTACACCTTC
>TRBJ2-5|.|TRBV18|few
CASSPDSQETQYF
TGTGCCAGCTCCCCGGACAGCCAAGAGACCCAGTACTTC
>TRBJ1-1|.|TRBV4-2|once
CASSQGQATNTEAFF
TGTGCCAGCAGCCAAGGACAGGCAACGAACACTGAAGCTTTCTTT
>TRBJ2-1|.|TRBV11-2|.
CASSLVPRSSYNEQFF
TGTGCCAGCAGCTTAGTTCCTAGGAGCTCCTACAATGAGCAGTTCTTC
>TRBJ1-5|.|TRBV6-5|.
CASKKGVGNQPQHF
TGTGCCAGCAAGAAGGGGGTAGGCAATCAGCCCCAGCATTTT
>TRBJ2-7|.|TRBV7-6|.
CASSFSLSASEYEQYF
TGTGCCAGCAGCTTTTCGTTAAGTGCGAGCGAGTACGAGCAGTACTTC
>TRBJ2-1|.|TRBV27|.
CASSTPLGSSYNEQFF
TGTGCCAGCAGTACACCTCTTGGCTCCTCCTACAATGAGCAGTTCTTC
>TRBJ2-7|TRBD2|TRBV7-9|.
CASSLAGLGPYEQYF
TGTGCCAGCAGCTTAGCGGGACTAGGACCCTACGAGCAGTACTTC
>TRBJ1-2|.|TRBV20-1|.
CSASGEGSGGYTF
TGCAGTGCTAGTGGTGAGGGATCGGGGGGCTACACCTTC
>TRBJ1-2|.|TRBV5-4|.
CASSLGVDPLYGYTF
TGTGCCAGCAGCCTCGGGGTCGACCCCCTTTATGGCTACACCTTC